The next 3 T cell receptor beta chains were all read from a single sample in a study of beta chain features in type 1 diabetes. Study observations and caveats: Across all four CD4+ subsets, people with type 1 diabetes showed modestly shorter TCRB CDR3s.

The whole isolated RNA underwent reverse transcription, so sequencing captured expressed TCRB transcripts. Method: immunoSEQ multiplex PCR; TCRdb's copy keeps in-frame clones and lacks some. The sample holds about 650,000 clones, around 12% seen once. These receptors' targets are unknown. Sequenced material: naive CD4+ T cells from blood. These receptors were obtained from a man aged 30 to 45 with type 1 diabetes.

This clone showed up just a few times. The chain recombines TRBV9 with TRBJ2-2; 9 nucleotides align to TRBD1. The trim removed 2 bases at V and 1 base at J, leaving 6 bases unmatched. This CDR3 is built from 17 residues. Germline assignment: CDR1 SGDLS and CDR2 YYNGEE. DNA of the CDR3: TGTGCCAGCAGCGTGGCACAGGGGGCTATGAACACCGGGGAGCTGTTTTTT. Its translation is CASSVAQGAMNTGELFF.

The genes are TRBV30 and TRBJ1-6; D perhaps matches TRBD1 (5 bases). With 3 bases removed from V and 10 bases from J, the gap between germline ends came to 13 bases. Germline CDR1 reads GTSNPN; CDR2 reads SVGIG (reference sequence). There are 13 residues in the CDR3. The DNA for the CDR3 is TGTGCCTGGAGCGGGACGGGAGGCTCACCCCTCCACTTT. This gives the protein CAWSGTGGSPLHF.

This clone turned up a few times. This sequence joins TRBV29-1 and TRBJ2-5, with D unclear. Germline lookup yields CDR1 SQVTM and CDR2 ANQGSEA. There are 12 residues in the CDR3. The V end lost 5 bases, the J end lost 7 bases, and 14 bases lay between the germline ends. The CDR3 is CSVTGSPWTQYF. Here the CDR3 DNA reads TGCAGCGTTACTGGCAGCCCGTGGACCCAGTACTTC.